Following are 28 T cell receptor beta chains from one sample sequenced in a study of blood T cells in healthy people across ages. Using a J-beta primer mix together with a sample-barcoded 5' primer, a second PCR was run for roughly 7 to 12 cycles. TCRdb re-derived calls from the 5' RACE reads in MiXCR, one entry per CDR3 protein. Here the sample spans 1,100,000 or so distinct CDR3 sequences, under 45% being singletons. The sample taken for sequencing was blood. The receptors stem from a woman aged 55-69 years in good health.

The chain links TRBV6-2 or TRBV6-3 to TRBJ2-4; a possible D gene is TRBD1 (6 bases). The DNA end is a closer match to TRBJ2-5, so the J assignment may be wrong. CDR1 is MNHEY and CDR2 is SVGEGT in the germline V gene. CDR3 length: 16 amino acids. The CDR3 protein is CASSYTATGFQETQYF. The CDR3 coding sequence is TGTGCCAGCAGTTACACCGCAACAGGGTTCCAAGAGACCCAGTACTTC.

In this sample, this clonotype turned up a few times. V and J are TRBV29-1 and TRBJ1-2; TRBD1 is a possible D gene (6 bases). V was trimmed by 5 bases and J by 4 bases, leaving 17 bases between them. This CDR3 has 14 amino acids. Per the germline V gene, CDR1 is SQVTM and CDR2 is ANQGSEA. CDR3 in DNA: TGCAGCGTTCTCCCGCGACAGGCGGTCTATGGCTACACCTTC. It encodes CSVLPRQAVYGYTF.

The J gene is TRBJ2-1, the V gene TRBV9; 10 positions agree with TRBD1. With the DNA end fitting TRBJ2-7 better, the J assignment may be wrong. The CDR3 sequence is 16 residues long. CDR1 is SGDLS and CDR2 is YYNGEE in the germline V gene. DNA for the CDR3: TGTGCCAGCAGCGGACAGGGGGCGAGCGAGAGAAATGAGCAGTACTTC. Its protein product is CASSGQGASERNEQYF.

The rearrangement links TRBV5-4 to TRBJ2-1, with D hard to call. This CDR3 region has 16 residues. Germline CDR1 reads SGHNT; CDR2 reads YYREEE (reference sequence). V was pared by 4 bases and J by 7 bases, with 21 bases between. The CDR3, as DNA: TGTGCCAGCAGCCAGGATGGCGGTGAGGTTGCGAATGAGCAGTTCTTC. Amino acid sequence: CASSQDGGEVANEQFF.

This chain connects TRBV5-1 to TRBJ1-3, with 8 bases that match TRBD1. Losses at the gene ends were 2 bases for V and 0 bases for J; bases not matched to a gene: 16. The CDR3 loop spans 20 amino acids. Germline values: CDR1 SGHRS, CDR2 YFSETQ. CDR3 in amino acids: CASSFGPQGQGRGSGNTIYF. The CDR3, as DNA: TGCGCCAGCAGCTTTGGCCCCCAAGGACAGGGAAGGGGCTCTGGAAACACCATATATTTT.

V is TRBV6-1 and J is TRBJ1-1; 8 positions agree with TRBD1. The V segment lost 5 bases and the J segment 1 base; nucleotides outside the gene matches: 6. Germline V CDR1 and CDR2: MNHNS, SASEGT. The CDR3 spans 15 residues. The DNA for the CDR3 is TGTGCCAGCAGTACCCAGGGGGCGGGGAACACTGAAGCTTTCTTT. This codes for CASSTQGAGNTEAFF.

This CDR3 reads CASGFQAAGSYEQYF. The DNA of the CDR3 is TGTGCCAGCGGCTTCCAAGCAGCGGGGTCCTACGAGCAGTACTTC. V and J are TRBV6-2 or TRBV6-3 and TRBJ2-4, with 7 bases identical to TRBD2. The J call may be in error: the DNA end matches TRBJ2-7 better. The CDR3 is 15 residues long. CDR1 is MNHEY, CDR2 SVGEGT, per germline.

The chain combines TRBV3-1 with TRBJ2-7; TRBD1 aligns across 12 bases. Trimming cost V 1 base and J 5 bases; bases outside gene matches: 3. There are 15 residues in the CDR3. Germline CDR1 reads LGHDT; CDR2 reads YNNKEL (reference sequence). CDR3 region: CASSQVGQGADEQYF. The CDR3 DNA sequence: TGTGCCAGCAGCCAAGTGGGACAGGGGGCTGACGAGCAGTACTTC.

J is TRBJ1-5 and V is TRBV12-3 or TRBV12-4; 7 bases line up with TRBD1. The CDR3 totals 12 residues. Unmatched junction bases numbered 5, after V lost 1 base and J lost 14 bases. CDR3 nucleotides: TGTGCCAGCAGTTTAGAGGGGGCAGGGAAGCATTTT. It translates to CASSLEGAGKHF.

The chain couples TRBV6-1 to TRBJ2-7, with a tentative D call TRBD1 (6 bases). The germline V and J ends were trimmed by 8 bases and 3 bases, with 14 bases remaining between them. CDR3 length equals 13 residues. Germline assignment: CDR1 MNHNS and CDR2 SASEGT. CDR3 sequence reads: CASRRTDNYEQYF. The CDR3, as DNA: TGTGCCAGCCGGCGGACAGACAACTACGAGCAGTACTTC.

The V gene is TRBV7-2, the J gene TRBJ2-7; perhaps TRBD1 as D (6 bases). V gave up 1 base and J gave up 0 bases, with 13 bases separating them. The CDR3 extends over 16 amino acids. CDR1 is SGHTA and CDR2 is FQGNSA in the germline V gene. The CDR3 loop is CASSLGIGGGSYEQYF. CDR3 DNA sequence: TGTGCCAGCAGCTTAGGTATAGGGGGTGGCTCCTACGAGCAGTACTTC. The full variable domain, its missing parts supplied by reference TRBV7-2 and TRBJ2-7, is GAGVSQSPSNKVTEKGKDVELRCDPISGHTALYWYRQSLGQGLEFLIYFQGNSAPDKSGLPSDRFSAERTGGSVSTLTIQRTQQEDSAVYLCASSLGIGGGSYEQYFGPGTRLTVT.

V gene TRBV24-1 combines with J gene TRBJ2-1; TRBD1 might be the D (5 bases). The tail of the sequence fits TRBJ2-7 better, so the J call may be wrong. Germline V gene data show CDR1 as KGHDR and CDR2 as SFDVKD. The CDR3 loop spans 15 amino acids. The CDR3 sequence: CATSVDRASYNEQYF. CDR3 sequence (DNA): TGTGCCACCAGTGTAGACAGAGCGTCCTACAATGAGCAGTACTTC.

This clonotype was counted only a few times. J is TRBJ2-1 and V is TRBV7-3; 12 positions match TRBD1. CDR1 and CDR2 from the germline V gene are SGHTA and FQGTGA. The V segment lost 5 bases and the J segment 7 bases; nucleotides outside the gene matches: 6. This CDR3 region has 15 residues. The CDR3 DNA follows: TGTGCCAGCAGCCCGGGACAGGGGGCGGATAATGAGCAGTTCTTC. It is translated as CASSPGQGADNEQFF.

This rearrangement joins TRBV7-8 to TRBJ2-5; no firm D call. Germline loops: CDR1 SGHVS, CDR2 FQNEAQ. Trimming pared 1 base from V and 3 bases from J, leaving 21 bases between. The CDR3 is 18 residues long. For the CDR3, the DNA is TGTGCCAGCAGCTTAGTCTCTATGGCTGCCTATCTAAAAGAGACCCAGTACTTC. Residues: CASSLVSMAAYLKETQYF.

This clonotype was seen repeatedly, ten times or more. This chain joins TRBV11-2 and TRBJ2-2; D perhaps matches TRBD1 (6 bases). The CDR3 is 16 residues long. Per the germline V gene, CDR1 is SGHAT and CDR2 is FQNNGV. The V end was cut by 1 base, the J end by 4 bases, with 13 bases between. As DNA, the CDR3 is TGTGCCAGCAGCTTAGTCGCAGGGGCGGGCACCGGGGAGCTGTTTTTT. It is translated as CASSLVAGAGTGELFF.

This clonotype was seen a handful of times. The chain combines TRBV5-1 with TRBJ2-3; 8 bases agree with TRBD1. This CDR3 has 15 residues. The V gene end was trimmed by 4 bases and the J gene end by 3 bases; junction bases not matched to a gene: 7. Germline V gene sequence: CDR1 SGHRS, CDR2 YFSETQ. The CDR3 nucleotides are TGCGCCAGCAGCCAACCGACAGGGGTAACAGATACGCAGTATTTT. Its protein product is CASSQPTGVTDTQYF.

The gene calls are TRBV14 and TRBJ2-2; D is perhaps TRBD1 or TRBD2 (5 bases each). Germline-derived CDR1 and CDR2 are SGHDN and FVKESK. V lost 1 base and J lost 2, with 14 bases in between. This CDR3 spans 17 amino acids. The CDR3 here is CASSQASGTTNTGELFF. In DNA, the CDR3 is TGTGCCAGCAGCCAAGCTTCCGGGACCACTAACACCGGGGAGCTGTTTTTT.

The chain joins TRBV27 to TRBJ2-2, with 10 bases that match TRBD2. Losses at the gene ends were 4 bases for V and 6 bases for J; bases not matched to a gene: 5. This CDR3 is built from 15 residues. CDR1 is MNHEY, CDR2 SMNVEV, per germline (reference sequence). The CDR3 is CASSSSGRGSGELFF. The DNA of the CDR3 is TGTGCCAGCAGTTCTAGCGGGAGAGGATCCGGGGAGCTGTTTTTT.

The chain joins TRBV20-1 to TRBJ2-1; 11 positions agree with TRBD2. With 2 bases clipped from V and 6 bases from J, the junction kept 3 bases outside the gene matches. Germline V gene data show CDR1 as DFQATT and CDR2 as SNEGSKA (reference sequence). This CDR3 contains 14 residues. The CDR3 protein is CSARSSGGLNEQFF. CDR3 sequence (DNA): TGCAGTGCTAGATCTAGCGGGGGGCTCAATGAGCAGTTCTTC.

The chain uses TRBV6-1 and TRBJ2-7, with TRBD1 matching 9 bases. The CDR3 loop spans 15 amino acids. Germline-derived CDR1 and CDR2 are MNHNS and SASEGT. V trimming: 10 bases; J trimming: 5 bases; junction bases outside the gene matches: 15. The CDR3 bases are TGTGCCACCGCCATTCGACAGGGGGAATTGCACGAGCAGTACTTC. The encoded protein is CATAIRQGELHEQYF.

The V gene is TRBV14, the J gene TRBJ2-5, with D tentatively TRBD2 (5 bases). Trimming stripped 2 bases from V and 11 bases from J, with 12 bases between. CDR3 size: 12 residues. The V gene's germline CDR1 is SGHDN and CDR2 FVKESK. CDR3 in DNA: TGTGCCAGCAGCCAATCGGGGTCGCGGCAGTACTTC. Encoded protein: CASSQSGSRQYF. Together with reference TRBV14 and TRBJ2-5, the CDR3 gives the full variable domain: EAGVTQFPSHSVIEKGQTVTLRCDPISGHDNLYWYRRVMGKEIKFLLHFVKESKQDESGMPNNRFLAERTGGTYSTLKVQPAELEDSGVYFCASSQSGSRQYFGPGTRLLVL.

This clonotype was observed a handful of times. This rearrangement joins TRBV6-2 or TRBV6-3 to TRBJ2-7; the D gene is possibly TRBD1 (6 bases). The germline V gene encodes CDR1 MNHEY and CDR2 SVGEGT. There are 14 residues in the CDR3. The V end lost 6 bases, the J end lost 5 bases, and 17 bases lay between the germline ends. The CDR3 DNA is TGTGCCAGCAGAGGACAGAGAGGTTTCCACGAGCAGTACTTC. The encoded protein is CASRGQRGFHEQYF.

The V call is TRBV7-9, the J call TRBJ1-2, with unresolved D. This CDR3 has 12 residues. The V gene lost 5 bases and the J gene lost 5 bases, with 9 bases spanning the gap. CDR1 SEHNR and CDR2 FQNEAQ come from the germline V gene (reference sequence). Here the CDR3 DNA reads TGTGCCAGCAGCGACCAGAAATATGGCTACACCTTC. Protein product: CASSDQKYGYTF.

This clonotype was picked up one time. The chain links TRBV4-1 to TRBJ1-4; unclear D gene. The CDR3 has 13 amino acids. Deletions cut 1 base from V and 8 bases from J, with 8 bases between. The germline V gene encodes CDR1 MGHRA and CDR2 YSYEKL. The CDR3 coding sequence is TGCGCCAGCAGCCAAGGTTGGGAGGAAAAACTGTTTTTT. Its translation is CASSQGWEEKLFF.

The rearrangement uses TRBV5-1 and TRBJ1-1; 7 bases match TRBD1. V shed 3 bases and J 6 bases; nucleotides not matched to a gene: 11. CDR3 length: 15 residues. Germline assignment: CDR1 SGHRS and CDR2 YFSETQ. In DNA form, the CDR3 reads TGCGCCAGCAGCTACAGGGGAAGTAGTCGCGCTGAAGCTTTCTTT. This gives the protein CASSYRGSSRAEAFF.

The V gene is TRBV12-3 or TRBV12-4, the J gene TRBJ2-5; D gene ambiguous. The V end lost 3 bases, the J end lost 4 bases, and 9 bases lay between the germline ends. The CDR3 extends over 13 amino acids. CDR3 loop: CASSFRAGETQYF. CDR3 sequence (DNA): TGTGCCAGCAGTTTCAGAGCCGGAGAGACCCAGTACTTC.

The CDR3 region has the DNA TGCAGTGCTAGAGATATGCGCCGTGGACAGGGGCTTGGAAACATTCAGTACTTC. Its translation is CSARDMRRGQGLGNIQYF. The chain uses TRBV20-1 and TRBJ2-5; 9 nucleotides match TRBD1. The better agreement between TRBJ2-4 and the DNA end casts doubt on the J call. This CDR3 is 18 amino acids long. CDR1 DFQATT and CDR2 SNEGSKA come from the germline V gene (reference sequence).

This chain uses TRBV24-1 with TRBJ2-5; TRBD2 matches at 8 bases. CDR1 and CDR2 (germline): KGHDR, SFDVKD. The CDR3 contains 16 residues. V shed 4 bases and J 3 bases; nucleotides not matched to a gene: 9. The CDR3 reads CATSEHPSAGEETQYF. CDR3 bases: TGTGCCACCAGTGAACACCCTTCAGCGGGAGAAGAGACCCAGTACTTC.